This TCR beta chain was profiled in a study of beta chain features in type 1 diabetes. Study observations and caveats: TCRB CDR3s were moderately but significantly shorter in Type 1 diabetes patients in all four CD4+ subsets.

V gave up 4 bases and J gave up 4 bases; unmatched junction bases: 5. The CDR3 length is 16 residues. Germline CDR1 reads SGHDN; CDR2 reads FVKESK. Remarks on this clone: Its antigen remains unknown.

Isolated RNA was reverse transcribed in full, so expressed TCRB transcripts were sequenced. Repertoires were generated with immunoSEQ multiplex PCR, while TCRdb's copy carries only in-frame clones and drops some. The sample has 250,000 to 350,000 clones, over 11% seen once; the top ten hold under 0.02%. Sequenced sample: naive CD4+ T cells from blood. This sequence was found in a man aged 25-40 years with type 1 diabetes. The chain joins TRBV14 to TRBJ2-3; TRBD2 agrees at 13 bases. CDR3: CASSPGLAGSADTQYF. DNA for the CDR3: TGTGCCAGCAGCCCGGGACTAGCGGGATCGGCAGATACGCAGTATTTT.